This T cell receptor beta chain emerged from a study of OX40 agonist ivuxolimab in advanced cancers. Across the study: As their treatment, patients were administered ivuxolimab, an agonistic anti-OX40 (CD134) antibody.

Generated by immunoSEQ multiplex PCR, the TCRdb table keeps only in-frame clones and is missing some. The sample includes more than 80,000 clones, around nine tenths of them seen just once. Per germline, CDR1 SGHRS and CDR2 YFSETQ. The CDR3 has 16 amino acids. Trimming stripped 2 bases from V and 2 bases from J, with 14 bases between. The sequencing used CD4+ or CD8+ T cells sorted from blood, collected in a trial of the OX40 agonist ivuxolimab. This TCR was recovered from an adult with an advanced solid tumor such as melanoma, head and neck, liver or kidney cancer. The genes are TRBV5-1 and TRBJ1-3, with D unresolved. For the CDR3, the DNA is TGCGCCAGCAGCTTTTCCTCAGGCGGGACTGGAAACACCATATATTTT. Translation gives CASSFSSGGTGNTIYF.